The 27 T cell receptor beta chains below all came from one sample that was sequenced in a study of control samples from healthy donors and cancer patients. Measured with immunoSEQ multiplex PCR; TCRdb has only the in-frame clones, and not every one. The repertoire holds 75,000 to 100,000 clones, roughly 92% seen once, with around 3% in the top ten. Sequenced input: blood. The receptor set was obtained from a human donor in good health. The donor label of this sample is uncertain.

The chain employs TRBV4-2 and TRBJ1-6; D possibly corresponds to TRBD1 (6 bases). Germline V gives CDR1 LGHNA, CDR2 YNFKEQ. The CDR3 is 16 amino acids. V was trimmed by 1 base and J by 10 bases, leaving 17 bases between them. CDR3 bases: TGTGCCAGCAGCCAAGGAACAGGGAAAATGGAGTCACCCCTCCACTTT. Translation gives CASSQGTGKMESPLHF.

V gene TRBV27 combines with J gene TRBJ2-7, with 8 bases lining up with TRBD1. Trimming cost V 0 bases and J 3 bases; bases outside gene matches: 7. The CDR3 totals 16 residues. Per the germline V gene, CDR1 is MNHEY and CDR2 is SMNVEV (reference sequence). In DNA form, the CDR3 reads TGTGCCAGCAGTTTATCGACAGACAGGGGAGGCTACGAGCAGTACTTC. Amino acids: CASSLSTDRGGYEQYF.

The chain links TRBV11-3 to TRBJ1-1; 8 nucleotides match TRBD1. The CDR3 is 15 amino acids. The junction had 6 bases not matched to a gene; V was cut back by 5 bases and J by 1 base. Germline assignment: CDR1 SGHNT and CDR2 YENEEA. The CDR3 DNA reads TGTGCCAGCAGCGCCGGACAGGGAGGGAACACTGAAGCTTTCTTT. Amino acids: CASSAGQGGNTEAFF.

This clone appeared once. The DNA for the CDR3 is TGTGCCAGCAGTAGGGGCCTCTCGGCGCCCGATAGCAATCAGCCCCAGCATTTT. It yields the protein CASSRGLSAPDSNQPQHF. This chain connects TRBV6-2 or TRBV6-3 to TRBJ1-5, with D possibly matching TRBD1 (5 bases). This CDR3 region has 18 residues. From germline, CDR1 is MNHEY and CDR2 SVGEGT. Trimming removed 5 bases at V and 0 bases at J, with 20 bases between.

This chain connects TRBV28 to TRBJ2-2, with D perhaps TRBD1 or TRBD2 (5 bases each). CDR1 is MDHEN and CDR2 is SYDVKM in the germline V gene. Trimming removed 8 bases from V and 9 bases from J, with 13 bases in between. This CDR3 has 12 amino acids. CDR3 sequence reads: CASQTGGRELFF. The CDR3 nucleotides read TGTGCCAGCCAAACAGGAGGCCGGGAGCTGTTTTTT.

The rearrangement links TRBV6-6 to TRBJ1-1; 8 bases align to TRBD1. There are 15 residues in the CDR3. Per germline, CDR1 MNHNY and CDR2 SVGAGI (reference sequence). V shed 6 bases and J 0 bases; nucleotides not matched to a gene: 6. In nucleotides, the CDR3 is TGTGCCAGCAGACAGGGGGTATACATGAACACTGAAGCTTTCTTT. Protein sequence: CASRQGVYMNTEAFF.

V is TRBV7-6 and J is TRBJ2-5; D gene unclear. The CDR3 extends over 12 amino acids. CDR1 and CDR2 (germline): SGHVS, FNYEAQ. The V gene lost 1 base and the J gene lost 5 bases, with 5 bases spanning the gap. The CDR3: CASSLDWETQYF. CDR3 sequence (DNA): TGTGCCAGCAGCTTAGACTGGGAGACCCAGTACTTC.

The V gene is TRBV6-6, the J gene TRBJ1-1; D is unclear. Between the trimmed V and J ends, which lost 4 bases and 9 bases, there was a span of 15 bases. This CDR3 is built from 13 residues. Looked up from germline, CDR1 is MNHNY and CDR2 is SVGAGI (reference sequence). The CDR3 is CASSSLQTTKAFF. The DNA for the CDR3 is TGTGCCAGCAGTTCTTTACAAACCACGAAAGCTTTCTTT.

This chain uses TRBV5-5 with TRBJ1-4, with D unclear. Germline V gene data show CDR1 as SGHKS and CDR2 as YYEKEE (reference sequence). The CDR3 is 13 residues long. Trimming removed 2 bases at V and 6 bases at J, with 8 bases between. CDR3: CASSFWQDEKLFF. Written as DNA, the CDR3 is TGTGCCAGCAGCTTTTGGCAGGATGAAAAACTGTTTTTT.

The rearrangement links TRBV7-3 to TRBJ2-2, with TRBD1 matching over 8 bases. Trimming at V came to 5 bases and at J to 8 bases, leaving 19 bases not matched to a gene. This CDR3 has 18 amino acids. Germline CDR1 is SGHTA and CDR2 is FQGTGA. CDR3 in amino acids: CASSLRYPGQAARGELFF. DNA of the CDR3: TGTGCCAGCAGCCTACGATATCCGGGACAGGCAGCGAGGGGGGAGCTGTTTTTT.

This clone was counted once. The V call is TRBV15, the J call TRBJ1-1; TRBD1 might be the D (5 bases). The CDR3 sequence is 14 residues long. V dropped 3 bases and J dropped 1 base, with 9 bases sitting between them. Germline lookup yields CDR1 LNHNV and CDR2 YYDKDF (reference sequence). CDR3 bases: TGTGCCACCAGCAGTTTCGACAGGAACACTGAAGCTTTCTTT. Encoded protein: CATSSFDRNTEAFF.

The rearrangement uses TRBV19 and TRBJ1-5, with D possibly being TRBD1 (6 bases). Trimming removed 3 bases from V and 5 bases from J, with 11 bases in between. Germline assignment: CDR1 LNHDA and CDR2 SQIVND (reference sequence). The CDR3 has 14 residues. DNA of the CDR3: TGTGCCAGTAGTATTTGGAAGGGGGATCAGCCCCAGCATTTT. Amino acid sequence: CASSIWKGDQPQHF.

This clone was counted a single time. As DNA, the CDR3 is TGTGCCAGCACAGTTGTCGGGGAGCTGTTTTTT. Its translation is CASTVVGELFF. The chain uses TRBV2 and TRBJ2-2, with D unclear. CDR3 length: 11 amino acids. The germline V and J ends were trimmed by 7 bases and 7 bases, with 7 bases remaining between them. Per the germline V gene, CDR1 is SNHLY and CDR2 is FYNNEI.

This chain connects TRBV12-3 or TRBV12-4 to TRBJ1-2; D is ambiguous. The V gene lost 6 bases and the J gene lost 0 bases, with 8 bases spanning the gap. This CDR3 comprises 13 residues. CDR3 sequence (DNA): TGTGCCAGCAGCCTACAGACTAACTATGGCTACACCTTC. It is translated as CASSLQTNYGYTF.

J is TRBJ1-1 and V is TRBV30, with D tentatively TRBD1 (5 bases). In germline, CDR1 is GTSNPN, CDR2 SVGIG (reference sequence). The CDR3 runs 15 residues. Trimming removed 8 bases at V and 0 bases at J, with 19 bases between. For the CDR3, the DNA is TGTGCCCATACCCCGGGGCAGAACATGAACACTGAAGCTTTCTTT. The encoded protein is CAHTPGQNMNTEAFF.

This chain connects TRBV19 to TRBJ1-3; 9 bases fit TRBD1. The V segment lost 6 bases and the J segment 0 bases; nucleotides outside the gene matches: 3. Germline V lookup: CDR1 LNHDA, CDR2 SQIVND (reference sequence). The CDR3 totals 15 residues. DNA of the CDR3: TGTGCCAGTAGCAAGACAGGGGGCTCTGGAAACACCATATATTTT. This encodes CASSKTGGSGNTIYF.

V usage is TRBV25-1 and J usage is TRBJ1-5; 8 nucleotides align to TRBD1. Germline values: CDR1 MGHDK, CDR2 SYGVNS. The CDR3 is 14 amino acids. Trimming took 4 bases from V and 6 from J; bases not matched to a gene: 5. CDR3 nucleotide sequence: TGTGCCAGCAGTGGAGGACAGGGCGGTCAGCCCCAGCATTTT. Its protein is CASSGGQGGQPQHF.

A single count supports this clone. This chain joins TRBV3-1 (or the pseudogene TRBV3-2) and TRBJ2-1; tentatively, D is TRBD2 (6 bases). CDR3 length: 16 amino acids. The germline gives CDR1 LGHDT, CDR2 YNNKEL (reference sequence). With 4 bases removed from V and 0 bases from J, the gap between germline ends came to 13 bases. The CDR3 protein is CASSLTSLHSYNEQFF. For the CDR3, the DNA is TGTGCCAGCAGCCTTACTAGCCTCCACTCCTACAATGAGCAGTTCTTC.

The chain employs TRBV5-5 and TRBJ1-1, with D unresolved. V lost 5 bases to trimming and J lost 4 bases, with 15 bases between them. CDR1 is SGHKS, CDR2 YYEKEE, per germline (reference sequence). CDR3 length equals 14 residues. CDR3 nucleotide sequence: TGTGCCAGCAGGGCTACTGAGGATCGCACTGAAGCTTTCTTT. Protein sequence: CASRATEDRTEAFF.

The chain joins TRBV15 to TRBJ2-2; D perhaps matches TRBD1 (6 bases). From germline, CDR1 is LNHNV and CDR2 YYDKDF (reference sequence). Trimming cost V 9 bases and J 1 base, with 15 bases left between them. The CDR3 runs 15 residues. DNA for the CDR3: TGTGCCACTACGTCTGGGGGCATGAACACCGGGGAGCTGTTTTTT. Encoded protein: CATTSGGMNTGELFF.

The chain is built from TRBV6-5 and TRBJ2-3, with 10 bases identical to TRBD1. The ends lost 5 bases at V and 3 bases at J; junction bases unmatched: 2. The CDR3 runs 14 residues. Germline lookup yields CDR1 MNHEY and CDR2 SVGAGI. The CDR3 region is CASSPGQGTDTQYF. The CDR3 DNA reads TGTGCCAGCAGTCCGGGACAGGGGACAGATACGCAGTATTTT.

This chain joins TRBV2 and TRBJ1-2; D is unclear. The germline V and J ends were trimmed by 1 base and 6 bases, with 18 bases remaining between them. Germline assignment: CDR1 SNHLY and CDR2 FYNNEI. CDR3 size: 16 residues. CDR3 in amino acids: CASSEEAGWNGDGYTF. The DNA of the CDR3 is TGTGCCAGCAGTGAAGAAGCGGGCTGGAACGGGGATGGCTACACCTTC. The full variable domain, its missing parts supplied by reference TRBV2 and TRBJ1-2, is EPEVTQTPSHQVTQMGQEVILRCVPISNHLYFYWYRQILGQKVEFLVSFYNNEISEKSEIFDDQFSVERPDGSNFTLKIRSTKLEDSAMYFCASSEEAGWNGDGYTFGSGTRLTVV.

The CDR3 sequence is CASEGKGSNYGYTF. CDR3 bases: TGTGCCAGCGAGGGGAAGGGGTCTAACTATGGCTACACCTTC. The chain couples TRBV6-5 to TRBJ1-2, with D perhaps TRBD1 (5 bases). Germline V lookup: CDR1 MNHEY, CDR2 SVGAGI. Trimming took 8 bases from V and 0 from J, leaving 13 bases between them. The CDR3 runs to 14 residues.

CDR3 nucleotides: TGCGCCAGCAGTCCCGACAGGGGGTTAAATGAGCAGTTCTTC. This sequence encodes CASSPDRGLNEQFF. The rearrangement uses TRBV4-1 and TRBJ2-1; 9 bases fit TRBD1. The length of the CDR3 is 14 residues. Trimming at V came to 6 bases and at J to 7 bases, leaving 7 bases not matched to a gene. The V gene's germline CDR1 is MGHRA and CDR2 YSYEKL.

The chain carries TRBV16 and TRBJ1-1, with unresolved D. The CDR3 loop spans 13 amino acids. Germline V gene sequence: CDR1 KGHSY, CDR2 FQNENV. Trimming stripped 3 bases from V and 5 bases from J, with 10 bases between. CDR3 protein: CASSHIRGTEAFF. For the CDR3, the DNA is TGTGCCAGCAGCCACATACGAGGGACTGAAGCTTTCTTT.

This CDR3 is CASSRSGTGTSSYNSPLHF. The CDR3 region has the DNA TGTGCCAGCAGTAGATCCGGGACAGGGACGAGTTCCTATAATTCACCCCTCCACTTT. The rearrangement joins TRBV28 to TRBJ1-6; 9 bases match TRBD1. J was trimmed by 1 base and V by 5 bases; bases with no gene match: 12. CDR1 MDHEN and CDR2 SYDVKM come from the germline V gene. The CDR3 runs 19 residues.

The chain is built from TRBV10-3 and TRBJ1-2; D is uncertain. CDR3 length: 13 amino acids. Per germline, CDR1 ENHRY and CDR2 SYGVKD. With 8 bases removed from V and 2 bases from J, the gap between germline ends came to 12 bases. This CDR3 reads CAILNRQNYGYTF. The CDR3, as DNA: TGTGCCATCCTCAATAGGCAGAACTATGGCTACACCTTC.